One and the same sample provided the 23 T cell receptor beta chains below, sequenced in a study of OX40 agonist ivuxolimab in advanced cancers. Clones were sequenced by immunoSEQ multiplex PCR, and TCRdb holds only the in-frame ones, with some missing. The table records 57,000 or so clones, roughly 84% of them present only once. The starting material was CD4+ or CD8+ T cells sorted from blood, obtained in a trial of the OX40 agonist ivuxolimab. The receptors derive from an adult with an advanced solid tumor such as melanoma, head and neck, liver or kidney cancer.

V gene TRBV29-1 combines with J gene TRBJ2-1; D perhaps matches TRBD1 (5 bases). V was trimmed by 4 bases and J by 4 bases, leaving 14 bases between them. Germline lookup yields CDR1 SQVTM and CDR2 ANQGSEA. This CDR3 has 14 amino acids. CDR3 in DNA: TGCAGCGTTGGGGTAGGGGTGGAATACAATGAGCAGTTCTTC. Translation: CSVGVGVEYNEQFF.

The chain carries TRBV7-2 and TRBJ1-1, with a weak D call TRBD1 (5 bases). V shed 6 bases and J shed 5 bases, with 16 bases lying between them. The CDR3 has 14 residues. Germline-derived CDR1 and CDR2 are SGHTA and FQGNSA. The CDR3 here is CASRRQGFGTEAFF. The DNA for the CDR3 is TGTGCCAGCAGGCGTCAGGGATTCGGTACTGAAGCTTTCTTT.

This chain uses TRBV5-1 with TRBJ2-1; no reliable D call. CDR3 length: 14 amino acids. Germline V gene sequence: CDR1 SGHRS, CDR2 YFSETQ. Trimming cost V 4 bases and J 5 bases, with 13 bases left between them. For the CDR3, the DNA is TGCGCCAGCAGCCCAAGCAAGTCCCACAATGAGCAGTTCTTC. Residues: CASSPSKSHNEQFF.

This clone was seen only a few times. The DNA for the CDR3 is TGTGCCAGCTCACCACTAGCGCAGGGAGGTTCAGATACGCAGTATTTT. It is translated as CASSPLAQGGSDTQYF. V is TRBV18 and J is TRBJ2-3, with D possibly being TRBD2 (6 bases). This CDR3 is 16 amino acids long. The V end lost 1 base, the J end lost 4 bases, and 15 bases lay between the germline ends. Germline V gives CDR1 KGHSH, CDR2 LQKENI. The variable domain in full, with the rest retrieved from reference TRBV18 and TRBJ2-3, is NAGVMQNPRHLVRRRGQEARLRCSPMKGHSHVYWYRQLPEEGLKFMVYLQKENIIDESGMPKERFSAEFPKEGPSILRIQQVVRGDSAAYFCASSPLAQGGSDTQYFGPGTRLTVL.

The rearrangement links TRBV28 to TRBJ1-1; D is uncertain. Germline CDR1 and CDR2: MDHEN and SYDVKM. The CDR3 runs to 12 residues. V gave up 4 bases and J gave up 5 bases, with 8 bases separating them. Written as DNA, the CDR3 is TGTGCCAGCAGTTCCTTCCAGACTGAAGCTTTCTTT. Its protein is CASSSFQTEAFF.

The chain links TRBV7-3 to TRBJ2-3, with D possibly called TRBD1 or TRBD2 (6 bases each). Germline CDR1 is SGHTA and CDR2 is FQGTGA. V lost 2 bases to trimming and J lost 2 bases, with 17 bases between them. The CDR3 consists of 17 residues. CDR3 nucleotide sequence: TGTGCCAGCAGCTTAGGCCTGGGGGCGGGATCCACAGATACGCAGTATTTT. This translates into CASSLGLGAGSTDTQYF.

This chain uses TRBV11-2 with TRBJ1-5, with unresolved D. V was cut by 2 bases and J by 3 bases, with 8 bases left in between. Germline-derived CDR1 and CDR2 are SGHAT and FQNNGV. The CDR3 length is 14 residues. This chain's CDR3 is CASSLNSNNQPQHF. The CDR3 nucleotides are TGTGCCAGCAGCTTAAACAGCAACAATCAGCCCCAGCATTTT.

The chain joins TRBV5-1 to TRBJ1-1; 8 bases fit TRBD1. With V trimmed by 0 bases and J by 0 bases, 4 bases remained unmatched. CDR1 is SGHRS and CDR2 is YFSETQ in the germline V gene. The CDR3 length is 16 residues. The CDR3 spells CASSLGDRGLNTEAFF. As DNA, the CDR3 is TGCGCCAGCAGCTTGGGTGACAGGGGACTGAACACTGAAGCTTTCTTT.

This clone was observed a few times. This chain joins TRBV18 and TRBJ1-1; TRBD1 might be the D (5 bases). V was trimmed by 3 bases and J by 4 bases, leaving 12 bases between them. This CDR3 has 14 residues. Looked up from germline, CDR1 is KGHSH and CDR2 is LQKENI. The CDR3 is CASSPQGTSTEAFF. The CDR3 nucleotides read TGTGCCAGCTCACCCCAAGGGACCAGCACTGAAGCTTTCTTT. Together with reference TRBV18 and TRBJ1-1, the CDR3 gives the full variable domain: NAGVMQNPRHLVRRRGQEARLRCSPMKGHSHVYWYRQLPEEGLKFMVYLQKENIIDESGMPKERFSAEFPKEGPSILRIQQVVRGDSAAYFCASSPQGTSTEAFFGQGTRLTVV.

This sequence joins TRBV4-2 and TRBJ2-1; D call uncertain. The CDR3 spans 13 residues. V gave up 0 bases and J gave up 8 bases, with 8 bases separating them. Looked up from germline, CDR1 is LGHNA and CDR2 is YNFKEQ. Here the CDR3 reads CASSQDLEYEQFF. The CDR3 DNA is TGTGCCAGCAGCCAAGATTTGGAATATGAGCAGTTCTTC.

This clone was seen only once. The chain links TRBV5-4 to TRBJ2-7, with 9 bases lining up with TRBD2. The ends lost 0 bases at V and 6 bases at J; junction bases unmatched: 22. The germline CDR1 and CDR2 sequences are SGHNT and YYREEE (reference sequence). The length of the CDR3 is 20 residues. CDR3 loop: CASSLGGLGSGGPGRIEQYF. CDR3 DNA sequence: TGTGCCAGCAGCTTGGGAGGGCTTGGAAGCGGGGGGCCCGGCAGGATCGAGCAGTACTTC.

The chain couples TRBV4-1 to TRBJ2-1; 12 nucleotides agree with TRBD2. This CDR3 is built from 15 residues. V was clipped by 0 bases and J by 9 bases; unmatched bases: 3. Germline V gene sequence: CDR1 MGHRA, CDR2 YSYEKL. The CDR3 reads CASSQELAGGSEQFF. The DNA for the CDR3 is TGCGCCAGCAGCCAAGAGCTAGCGGGAGGGTCTGAGCAGTTCTTC.

The genes are TRBV6-5 and TRBJ1-3; tentative D call: TRBD1 (5 bases). Trimming pared 2 bases from V and 4 bases from J, leaving 6 bases between. Germline CDR1 reads MNHEY; CDR2 reads SVGAGI. The CDR3 spans 13 residues. The CDR3 bases are TGTGCCAGCAGTTACCAGGGCGGAAACACCATATATTTT. Encoded protein: CASSYQGGNTIYF.

The chain employs TRBV11-2 and TRBJ2-1, with 8 positions matching TRBD2. CDR1 is SGHAT and CDR2 is FQNNGV in the germline V gene. The CDR3 is 19 amino acids. V was clipped by 0 bases and J by 1 base; unmatched bases: 11. The CDR3 spells CASSLDRSSGLTSYNEQFF. The CDR3 DNA reads TGTGCCAGCAGCTTAGATCGGTCTAGCGGGTTGACATCCTACAATGAGCAGTTCTTC.

This rearrangement joins TRBV7-2 to TRBJ1-4; D may be TRBD1 (6 bases). Trimming shortened V by 3 bases and J by 3 bases, and 8 bases separated the two germline ends. Germline assignment: CDR1 SGHTA and CDR2 FQGNSA. CDR3 length equals 14 residues. CDR3 DNA: TGTGCCAGCAGCTTGGGGGCTTCTAATGAAAAACTGTTTTTT. This encodes CASSLGASNEKLFF.

The genes are TRBV11-1 and TRBJ1-3, with 8 bases identical to TRBD1. Germline V lookup: CDR1 SGHAT, CDR2 FQDESV (reference sequence). This CDR3 region has 15 residues. With 5 bases clipped from V and 4 bases from J, the junction kept 7 bases outside the gene matches. The CDR3 protein is CASSRETGAGNTIYF. The CDR3, as DNA: TGTGCCAGCAGCCGCGAGACAGGGGCAGGAAACACCATATATTTT.

This chain connects TRBV5-8 to TRBJ1-5; D unclear. V lost 5 bases, J lost 4 bases, and 19 bases lay in between. The CDR3 sequence is 16 residues long. Looked up from germline, CDR1 is SGHTS and CDR2 is YDEGEE. The CDR3 reads CASSRRGVQTNQPQHF. CDR3 sequence (DNA): TGTGCCAGCAGTCGGCGGGGAGTGCAGACTAATCAGCCCCAGCATTTT.

The rearrangement uses TRBV5-1 and TRBJ2-5, with D maybe TRBD2 (6 bases). This CDR3 has 14 amino acids. V was clipped by 1 base and J by 1 base, with 8 bases between them. Germline V CDR1 and CDR2: SGHRS, YFSETQ. DNA of the CDR3: TGCGCCAGCAGCTTGCCGGGGGTCCAAGAGACCCAGTACTTC. Translated: CASSLPGVQETQYF.

This clone was observed a few times. V usage is TRBV19 and J usage is TRBJ2-7; 9 nucleotides match TRBD2. Germline lookup yields CDR1 LNHDA and CDR2 SQIVND (reference sequence). Unmatched junction bases numbered 14, after V lost 5 bases and J lost 6 bases. This CDR3 contains 16 residues. Written as DNA, the CDR3 is TGTGCCAGTAGTCCACGGCAGTTGCGGGAGGGGGGCGAGCAGTACTTC. This gives the protein CASSPRQLREGGEQYF.

The chain recombines TRBV28 with TRBJ1-3; 7 bases align to TRBD1. The CDR3 totals 14 residues. Germline trimming cut 5 bases from V and 10 bases from J; bases unmatched to any gene: 11. The germline gives CDR1 MDHEN, CDR2 SYDVKM. The CDR3: CASSPRQGGATIYF. The CDR3 DNA is TGTGCCAGCAGTCCGCGACAGGGTGGCGCGACCATATATTTT.

The J gene is TRBJ2-1, the V gene TRBV28; possibly TRBD1 for D (7 bases). This CDR3 is built from 15 residues. V was trimmed by 2 bases and J by 6 bases, leaving 14 bases between them. Germline CDR1 is MDHEN and CDR2 is SYDVKM. CDR3 region: CASSLGVRGANEQFF. Written as DNA, the CDR3 is TGTGCCAGCAGTTTAGGGGTCAGGGGGGCCAATGAGCAGTTCTTC.

This clone was seen once. The V and J genes are TRBV7-2 and TRBJ2-5; perhaps TRBD2 as D (7 bases). Trimming stripped 2 bases from V and 4 bases from J, with 14 bases between. The CDR3 runs 15 residues. Germline V gives CDR1 SGHTA, CDR2 FQGNSA. The CDR3 spells CASSLQGRELETQYF. The DNA for the CDR3 is TGTGCCAGCAGCTTACAGGGGAGGGAATTAGAGACCCAGTACTTC.

There are a few counts of this clone. This chain uses TRBV7-9 with TRBJ1-1; D is unclear. Trimming removed 3 bases at V and 4 bases at J, with 9 bases between. Germline CDR1 is SEHNR and CDR2 is FQNEAQ (reference sequence). The CDR3 is made up of 13 amino acids. Written as DNA, the CDR3 is TGTGCCAGCAGCTTGAACTACGTCACTGAAGCTTTCTTT. Protein sequence: CASSLNYVTEAFF.